This TCR beta chain was recorded in a study of shared clonotypes between healthy human individuals. Germline CDR1 reads MDHEN; CDR2 reads SYDVKM. The CDR3 loop spans 16 amino acids. V dropped 5 bases and J dropped 3; count of bases not matched to a gene: 11. Partitioning of CD4+ cells yielded a CD45RA+ naive subset and a CD45RA-negative memory subset. TCRdb keeps only in-frame clones here, not all; method: immunoSEQ multiplex PCR. Found here are roughly 2,500,000 clones, approximately 93% of them singletons; the top ten hold about 0.34%. The sequence came from a man younger than 30 in good health. Some clones in this sample may be carry-over from other donors' samples. Sequences were obtained from naive CD4+ T cells from PBMCs. Subset given: CD45RA+ positively selected. The rearrangement joins TRBV28 to TRBJ2-3; 7 positions agree with TRBD2. DNA for the CDR3: TGTGCCAGCAGTCCCATTGGCGGGAGTCTGACAGATACGCAGTATTTT. It yields the protein CASSPIGGSLTDTQYF.